Presented here are 14 T cell receptor beta chains from one specimen sequenced in a study of shared clonotypes between healthy human individuals. Measured with immunoSEQ multiplex PCR; TCRdb has only the in-frame clones, and not every one. Found here are roughly 1,000,000 clones, around 78% of them singletons; the top ten hold around 0.61%. The sample taken for sequencing was memory CD4+ T cells from PBMCs. Subset in this sample: CD45RA-negative fraction. These receptors were taken from a man in his late teens or twenties in good health. Some clones in this sample may be carry-over from other donors' samples.

To note about this clone: Other DNA variants within this sample encode the same CDR3. The CDR3 protein is CASSRTTNTGELFF. DNA for the CDR3: TGTGCCAGCAGCCGAACAACGAACACCGGGGAGCTGTTTTTT. The chain has TRBV5-4 and TRBJ2-2; unclear D gene. Looked up from germline, CDR1 is SGHNT and CDR2 is YYREEE (reference sequence). The ends were cut back, 4 bases at V and 0 bases at J, with 7 bases in the middle. This CDR3 is built from 14 residues.

The chain couples TRBV4-1 to TRBJ1-3; TRBD1 matches at 7 bases. Germline CDR1 and CDR2: MGHRA and YSYEKL. This CDR3 has 17 amino acids. Trimming at V came to 1 base and at J to 4 bases, leaving 10 bases not matched to a gene. The CDR3 DNA reads TGCGCCAGCAGCCAAGTGGCTCCGGACAGGTCCGGAAACACCATATATTTT. Encoded protein: CASSQVAPDRSGNTIYF.

The V and J genes are TRBV7-2 and TRBJ2-3; no clear D gene. Between the trimmed V and J ends, which lost 9 bases and 9 bases, there was a span of 7 bases. CDR1 SGHTA and CDR2 FQGNSA come from the germline V gene. CDR3 size: 9 residues. The CDR3 sequence is CARPQTQYF. CDR3 in DNA: TGTGCCAGGCCCCAGACGCAGTATTTT.

This clone turned up a few times. This chain links TRBV5-8 with TRBJ1-5; D perhaps matches TRBD1 (6 bases). Trimming stripped 3 bases from V and 4 bases from J, with 8 bases between. Germline lookup yields CDR1 SGHTS and CDR2 YDEGEE. The length of the CDR3 is 13 residues. The CDR3, as DNA: TGTGCCAGCAGCTGGGACATAAATCAGCCCCAGCATTTT. Encoded protein: CASSWDINQPQHF.

The CDR3 DNA reads TGTGCCAGCAGCGCTGTCACGGGCTACGGGGAGACCGGGGAGCTGTTTTTT. Its protein product is CASSAVTGYGETGELFF. The chain employs TRBV5-5 and TRBJ2-2; perhaps TRBD2 as D (5 bases). Germline V gene sequence: CDR1 SGHKS, CDR2 YYEKEE (reference sequence). Trimming took off 4 bases at V and 5 bases at J, with 21 bases between the two ends. This CDR3 is 17 amino acids long.

The chain joins TRBV11-2 to TRBJ2-5; D unclear. Trimming cost V 5 bases and J 2 bases, with 12 bases left between them. Germline assignment: CDR1 SGHAT and CDR2 FQNNGV. CDR3 size: 14 residues. CDR3 coding DNA: TGTGCCAGCAGCCAACGACTGACGCAAGAGACCCAGTACTTC. Translation gives CASSQRLTQETQYF.

The J gene is TRBJ1-6, the V gene TRBV13; D remains unclear. Germline lookup yields CDR1 PRHDT and CDR2 FYEKMQ (reference sequence). V lost 1 base and J lost 7, with 5 bases in between. This CDR3 is built from 13 residues. The CDR3 loop reads CASSLVGNSPLHF. Here the CDR3 DNA reads TGTGCCAGCAGCTTAGTGGGAAATTCACCCCTCCACTTT.

This clone was counted once. One end of the junction does not line up with germline, which may come from a read error. The V and J genes are TRBV7-3 and TRBJ2-1; perhaps TRBD1 as D (6 bases). The CDR3 consists of 15 residues. The V gene's germline CDR1 is SGHTA and CDR2 FQGTGA. The CDR3 nucleotides read TGTGCCAGCAGCGTAACAGGGAACTCCTACAATGAGCAGTTCTTC. It yields the protein CASSVTGNSYNEQFF.

A word on this clone: Other nucleotide sequences in the sample specify the same CDR3. The rearrangement uses TRBV6-5 and TRBJ2-2, with a possible D match to TRBD2 (5 bases). The CDR3 sequence is 15 residues long. Germline values: CDR1 MNHEY, CDR2 SVGAGI. V was shortened by 5 bases and J by 0 bases, with 10 bases between the two germline ends. CDR3 sequence (DNA): TGTGCCAGCAGTATCCGGACTGCGAACACCGGGGAGCTGTTTTTT. It specifies CASSIRTANTGELFF.

The chain employs TRBV18 and TRBJ2-5; 9 bases agree with TRBD2. The CDR3 consists of 15 residues. The trim removed 2 bases at V and 5 bases at J, leaving 6 bases unmatched. CDR1 is KGHSH, CDR2 LQKENI, per germline. DNA for the CDR3: TGTGCCAGCTCACCAACGGCCGCGGGGGGGGAGACCCAGTACTTC. This sequence encodes CASSPTAAGGETQYF.

This chain uses TRBV7-6 with TRBJ2-7; the match to TRBD1 covers 8 bases. CDR1 and CDR2 (germline): SGHVS, FNYEAQ. Trimming at V came to 1 base and at J to 6 bases, leaving 5 bases not matched to a gene. This CDR3 is 14 amino acids long. CDR3 in DNA: TGTGCCAGCAGCTTAGTTCGACAGGGGCGCGAGCAGTACTTC. This sequence encodes CASSLVRQGREQYF.

This chain joins TRBV28 and TRBJ2-7; 9 bases fit TRBD1. After removal of 6 bases from V and 3 bases from J, the junction contained 6 bases not matched to a gene. CDR3 length equals 14 residues. Germline CDR1 and CDR2: MDHEN and SYDVKM. The CDR3 region has the DNA TGTGCCAGCAGCGGGGACAGGGCGGGCTACGAGCAGTACTTC. The encoded protein is CASSGDRAGYEQYF.

This chain connects TRBV19 to TRBJ2-3, with 10 bases fitting TRBD2. V dropped 6 bases and J dropped 1; count of bases not matched to a gene: 7. The CDR3 runs to 16 residues. Germline V CDR1 and CDR2: LNHDA, SQIVND (reference sequence). The CDR3 sequence: CASSRTGTSGTDTQYF. CDR3 sequence (DNA): TGTGCCAGTAGCCGAACCGGGACTAGCGGCACAGATACGCAGTATTTT. Full variable domain (outside the CDR3, taken from reference TRBV19 and TRBJ2-3): DGGITQSPKYLFRKEGQNVTLSCEQNLNHDAMYWYRQDPGQGLRLIYYSQIVNDFQKGDIAEGYSVSREKKESFPLTVTSAQKNPTAFYLCASSRTGTSGTDTQYFGPGTRLTVL.

The DNA for the CDR3 is TGCGCCAGCAGAATCCAGTTAAACACTGAAGCTTTCTTT. Its protein is CASRIQLNTEAFF. This chain connects TRBV5-1 to TRBJ1-1; D uncertain. The V and J ends lost 5 bases and 2 bases respectively, with 10 bases between them. CDR3 length: 13 residues. Germline loops: CDR1 SGHRS, CDR2 YFSETQ.